These T cell receptor beta chains were read from a single sample in a study of T-cell reconstitution after alpha-beta-depleted transplantation in children. TCRdb reanalysed the PCR reads using MiXCR and keeps one entry per CDR3 protein. The sample carries almost 600,000 distinct CDR3 sequences, 25% to 30% recorded once. The sample here was PBMCs, taken before TCRalphabeta/CD19-depleted stem cell transplant. These receptor sequences come from a boy younger than two with Wiskott-Aldrich syndrome, due to receive a stem cell transplant. Both conserved end residues are part of each CDR3. The D gene is left open where the match is weak. The size entry is marked missing in some rows and otherwise reads once, few, many or a size class.

V	size	J	D	DNA	CDR3
TRBV9	few	TRBJ2-1	TRBD2	TGTGCCAGCAGCGTAGATTGGCGGGAGACTGCCTACAATGAGCAGTTCTTC	CASSVDWRETAYNEQFF
TRBV2	.	TRBJ2-3	TRBD1	TGTGCCAGCACGGTAGACAGGGACACAGATACGCAGTATTTT	CASTVDRDTDTQYF
TRBV7-3	once	TRBJ2-1	TRBD2	TGTGCCAGCAGCCCTAGCGGGAGCTCCAATGAGCAGTTCTTC	CASSPSGSSNEQFF
TRBV10-2	.	TRBJ2-1	TRBD2	TGCGCCAGCAGTGAAGTTAGCGGGAGGGCTGAGCAGTTCTTC	CASSEVSGRAEQFF
TRBV10-3	.	TRBJ1-1	.	TGTGCCATCAGTGACGGGGGGCGTTGGACTGAAGCTTTCTTT	CAISDGGRWTEAFF
TRBV30	.	TRBJ2-3	TRBD2	TGTGCCTGGAGTGTAGGACTAGCGGGCACAGATACGCAGTATTTT	CAWSVGLAGTDTQYF
TRBV12-3/TRBV12-4	few	TRBJ1-3	.	TGTGCCAGCAGTTTTTCAGAAAGAACCGATTTT	CASSFSERTDF
TRBV20-1	.	TRBJ2-3	.	TGCAGTGCTAGATCTGTGTGGCCCACAGATACGCAGTATTTT	CSARSVWPTDTQYF
TRBV9	few	TRBJ2-3	TRBD2	TGTGCCAGCAGCGTACTAGCGGGAGCCTCAGATACGCAGTATTTT	CASSVLAGASDTQYF
TRBV5-1	few	TRBJ2-7	TRBD2	TGCGCCAGCAGCCCGGGACTAGCGGGAGGAAGGTACGAGCAGTACTTC	CASSPGLAGGRYEQYF
TRBV5-1	many	TRBJ2-7	.	TGCGCCAGCAGCATCGGGACGGGAGCCAAGGACGAGCAGTACTTC	CASSIGTGAKDEQYF
TRBV5-1	few	TRBJ2-5	.	TGCGCCAGCAGCTTGGTTGGGCACCAAGAGACCCAGTACTTC	CASSLVGHQETQYF
TRBV7-8	.	TRBJ1-1	.	TGTGCCAGCATCCTAAGAGTTCCTGGGCAGGGCAGGAACACTGAAGCTTTCTTT	CASILRVPGQGRNTEAFF
TRBV5-1	few	TRBJ2-1	TRBD2	TGCGCCAGCAGGCTTGTGGGCCTAGGCGCGGGAGCTTTCCGGTACAATGAGCAGTTCTTC	CASRLVGLGAGAFRYNEQFF
TRBV28	few	TRBJ2-7	.	TGTGCCAGCAGTGGCATTCCTTACGAGCAGTACTTC	CASSGIPYEQYF
TRBV7-2	.	TRBJ2-1	.	TGTGCCAGCAGCGCTCATCGGGGCGCCATCTCCTACAATGAGCAGTTCTTC	CASSAHRGAISYNEQFF
TRBV5-1	few	TRBJ2-1	TRBD2	TGCGCCACCCGCTGGACTAGCGGAAACAATGAGCAGTTCTTC	CATRWTSGNNEQFF
TRBV7-8	.	TRBJ2-5	TRBD2	TGTGCCAGCAGCCGGACTAGCGCTTGGTACCAAGAGACCCAGTACTTC	CASSRTSAWYQETQYF
TRBV7-2	.	TRBJ2-7	TRBD1	TGTGCCAGCAGCTTGGGGACAGGATTTATCTACGAGCAGTACTTC	CASSLGTGFIYEQYF
TRBV20-1	.	TRBJ2-7	.	TGCAGTGCTCCGACGGGGCTGGAGCAGTACTTC	CSAPTGLEQYF
TRBV5-4	.	TRBJ2-7	.	TGTGCCAGCAGCTTTCGATTCTCCTACGAGCAGTACTTC	CASSFRFSYEQYF
TRBV3-1	.	TRBJ2-5	.	TGTGCCAGCAGCGAAGAGGTGTGGAAAGAGACCCAGTACTTC	CASSEEVWKETQYF
TRBV29-1	few	TRBJ1-2	.	TGCAGCGTTGAATCATATGGCTACACCTTC	CSVESYGYTF
TRBV25-1	few	TRBJ2-5	TRBD1	TGTGCCAGCAGTGAATATTGGACAGGACAAGAGACCCAGTACTTC	CASSEYWTGQETQYF
TRBV5-1	many	TRBJ1-5	.	TGCGCCAGCAGCTTGGCCCCGGATCGGCCCCAGCCCCAGCATTTT	CASSLAPDRPQPQHF
TRBV20-1	few	TRBJ2-7	.	TGCAGTGCCGGACCAATAACGATCTTCGGGGAGCAGTACTTC	CSAGPITIFGEQYF
TRBV5-5	.	TRBJ2-7	.	TGTGCCAGCAGCTTGGGACCCATTCCGACCTACGAGCAGTACTTC	CASSLGPIPTYEQYF
TRBV6-6	few	TRBJ1-1	.	TGTGCCAGCAGTTTCAAAAAGAACACTGAAGCTTTCTTT	CASSFKKNTEAFF
TRBV2	.	TRBJ2-3	.	TGTGCCACAACCCCGGCCAGGGTTCTCACAGATACGCAGTATTTT	CATTPARVLTDTQYF
TRBV12-3/TRBV12-4	few	TRBJ2-6	.	TGTGCCATTCAGATCTCAGGGGCCAACGTCCTGACTTTC	CAIQISGANVLTF
TRBV29-1	few	TRBJ2-1	TRBD2	TGCAGCGTTGCAGGGACTAGCGGGAAGAGACAGTTCTTC	CSVAGTSGKRQFF
TRBV12-3/TRBV12-4	.	TRBJ2-7	.	TGTGCCAGCAGTTTAAGGGGGGGAGGCCCCCACGAGCAGTACTTC	CASSLRGGGPHEQYF
TRBV5-1	few	TRBJ1-1	.	TGCGCCAGCAGAAAAACGGGACCCCGGGATGAAGCTTTCTTT	CASRKTGPRDEAFF
TRBV11-1	few	TRBJ1-6	TRBD1	TGTGCCAGCAGCCTTACAGGGGGAACTTCACCCCTCCACTTT	CASSLTGGTSPLHF
TRBV12-3/TRBV12-4	few	TRBJ1-1	TRBD1	TGTGCCAGCAAATTCCGAGGGACAGACGAAGCTTTCTTT	CASKFRGTDEAFF
TRBV5-1	few	TRBJ2-4	TRBD2	TGCGCCAGCAGCGGAGCGGGAGTCGAGGGCATTCAGTACTTC	CASSGAGVEGIQYF
TRBV28	.	TRBJ2-4	TRBD1	TGTGCCAGCAGTCATGGGACAGTCAAAAACATTCAGTACTTC	CASSHGTVKNIQYF
TRBV27	few	TRBJ1-3	.	TGTGCCAGCAGTCCCACCCCGACAGCCTCTGGAAACACCATATATTTT	CASSPTPTASGNTIYF
TRBV11-2	few	TRBJ2-7	TRBD2	TGTGCCAGCAGCTGGGTGGTAGCGGGATTCTACGAGCAGTACTTC	CASSWVVAGFYEQYF
TRBV24-1	many	TRBJ2-3	.	TGTGCCACCAGTGACGGAGGAACAGATACGCAGTATTTT	CATSDGGTDTQYF
TRBV7-2	few	TRBJ2-5	TRBD1	TGTGCCAGCAGCTACACAACCGGGACAGGGGGTCGGACCCAGTACTTC	CASSYTTGTGGRTQYF
TRBV10-3	few	TRBJ2-7	.	TGTGCCATCAGTGAGGGGAATCGGGACGGGCAGTACTTC	CAISEGNRDGQYF
TRBV30	.	TRBJ1-1	.	TGTGCCTGGAGGGGACAAGGGAGTTCTGAAGCTTTCTTT	CAWRGQGSSEAFF
TRBV5-5	.	TRBJ2-3	.	TGTGCCAGCGGACTCCTCACCGGAGAGTATTTT	CASGLLTGEYF
TRBV4-2	few	TRBJ2-1	TRBD2	TGTGCCAGCAGCCAAAGATCGGGGACTAGCGTTCCCAATGAGCAGTTCTTC	CASSQRSGTSVPNEQFF
TRBV3-1	.	TRBJ1-1	.	TGTGCCAGCAGCCAAGATTGGGGACCTGAAGCTTTCTTT	CASSQDWGPEAFF
TRBV27	.	TRBJ2-3	.	TGTGCCAGCAGATCGGCAGATACGCAGTATTTT	CASRSADTQYF
TRBV11-2	.	TRBJ2-5	.	TGTGCCAGCAGCTTAGAAGTCTGGCCGCTAGAGACCCAGTACTTC	CASSLEVWPLETQYF
TRBV20-1	few	TRBJ1-1	.	TGCAGTGCTCGGTACTTAGTGACTGAAGCTTTCTTT	CSARYLVTEAFF
TRBV25-1	.	TRBJ1-2	.	TGTGCCAGCAGTGCAAGTTCCGGGACAAATGTGTATGGCTACACCTTC	CASSASSGTNVYGYTF
TRBV5-1	.	TRBJ2-2	TRBD1	TGCGCCAGCAGCTTACGACAGGGGTCGGGCACCGGGGAGCTGTTTTTT	CASSLRQGSGTGELFF
TRBV5-5	.	TRBJ2-1	TRBD1	TGTGCCAGCAGCCCCACGCAGGGGGTAAGGGACAATGAGCAGTTCTTC	CASSPTQGVRDNEQFF